Listed here are 3 T cell receptor beta chains from one sample, sequenced in a study of shared clonotypes between healthy human individuals (dated by TCRdb to 2019 to 2021). For the CD8 naive samples, CD45RO-negative cells were positively selected for CCR7, yielding a CD45RA+CCR7+ population from which TemRA cells were excluded. Receptor libraries were prepared by the immunoSEQ multiplex PCR assay. Here the immuneACCESS table is served through TCRdb, limited to in-frame sequences with V and J called. Missing clones are a known gap in these copies; in checked studies unresolved V genes cover under half, and the rest lacks a known reason. This sample gives about 590,000 clones in total; nearly 97% of them show up just once. The biggest ten clones account for 0.085% to 0.11% of the sample. Sequencing used naive CD8+ T cells sorted from blood. According to the study, the label for this sample's cell subset or site signals: CD45RA+CCR7+. All receptors come from a woman aged 30 to 39 in good health.

This chain connects TRBV7-8 to TRBJ2-7, with a weak D call TRBD1 (5 bases). V lost 4 bases to trimming and J lost 0 bases, with 13 bases between them. The CDR3 is 15 residues long. Germline assignment: CDR1 SGHVS and CDR2 FQNEAQ. CDR3 nucleotide sequence: TGTGCCAGCAGCTCTGGGGCGGAGAGCTCCTACGAGCAGTACTTC. Translated: CASSSGAESSYEQYF.

V and J are TRBV7-8 and TRBJ1-1, with 11 bases that match TRBD1. CDR3 size: 16 residues. Germline V gene data show CDR1 as SGHVS and CDR2 as FQNEAQ. The J segment lost 5 bases and the V segment lost 3 bases, leaving 8 bases of the junction unmatched. This CDR3 is CASSFLAGTGGTEAFF. The DNA of the CDR3 is TGTGCCAGCAGCTTTTTGGCCGGGACAGGGGGGACTGAAGCTTTCTTT.

The chain links TRBV7-9 to TRBJ1-2; 8 bases fit TRBD1. The CDR3 contains 13 residues. The germline V gene has CDR1 SEHNR and CDR2 FQNEAQ (reference sequence). Trimming at V came to 5 bases and at J to 5 bases, leaving 4 bases not matched to a gene. CDR3 sequence reads: CASSPDRVYGYTF. The CDR3 bases are TGTGCCAGCAGCCCGGACAGGGTTTATGGCTACACCTTC.